Included here is one T cell receptor (beta chain) sequence, with context. This specimen comes from a study of blood T cell repertoires in COVID-19. The wider study: The analysed material was cDNA or gDNA that came from T cells, B-cell-depleted T cells, or PBMCs.

Profiling relied on immunoSEQ multiplex PCR, and the TCRdb table lists in-frame clones only, not all of them. The sample has about 280,000 clones, about 83% seen once. The CDR3 contains 14 residues. Trimming took off 5 bases at V and 1 base at J, with 11 bases between the two ends. CDR1 and CDR2 (germline): LNHDA, SQIVND (reference sequence). This TCR was sampled from a woman between 45 and 65 years old who had recovered from COVID-19. The V call is TRBV19, the J call TRBJ1-2; D gene unclear. Sequenced: peripheral blood. The CDR3 sequence: CASSVNINNYGYTF. As DNA, the CDR3 is TGTGCCAGTAGTGTTAATATTAATAACTATGGCTACACCTTC.